The sequence of this T cell receptor beta chain was determined in a study of PD-1 blockade in classical Hodgkin lymphoma. The method was immunoSEQ multiplex PCR; TCRdb's version includes in-frame clones alone and lacks a portion of them. Here the sample spans tens of thousands of clones, around 75% being singletons. This sample's time point: cycle 4 day 1 (C4D1), after 6 weeks of nivolumab. Autologous stem cell transplantation was followed by relapse in every patient, and brentuximab vedotin exposure varied. With magnetic negative selection, CD4+ T cells were purified from PBMCs that had been thawed. The CDR3 sequence is 13 residues long. Trimming at V came to 4 bases and at J to 4 bases, leaving 3 bases not matched to a gene. Germline values: CDR1 LGHNA, CDR2 YSLEER.

This TCR came from a human donor with classical Hodgkin lymphoma. This specimen consisted of CD4+ T cells from blood, obtained before the fourth cycle of nivolumab. V usage is TRBV4-3 and J usage is TRBJ1-1, with TRBD1 identical over 7 bases. The CDR3 loop is CASSPNRGTEAFF. The CDR3 bases are TGCGCCAGCAGCCCCAACAGGGGCACTGAAGCTTTCTTT.